This T cell receptor beta chain was retrieved from a study of blood T cell repertoires in COVID-19. Study-wide context: COVID-19 samples, acute and convalescent, were from the United States, Italy and Spain.

It was during active infection that Seattle patients were enrolled and then longitudinally followed. V lost 4 bases, J lost 3 bases, and 8 bases stayed unmatched. This CDR3 contains 15 residues. Germline lookup yields CDR1 MDHEN and CDR2 SYDVKM. In the authors' methods: Researchers report that nucleated cell counts were estimated from reference gene primer amplification. Here immunoSEQ multiplex PCR was the method, and the copy in TCRdb shows in-frame clones only, minus some. V, J and clone size derive from that table, while D and trimming were established from the DNA sequence. The sample gives under 250,000 clones, 86% of which show up once; approximately 5.5% is in the top ten.

This TCR was recovered from an elderly woman with COVID-19, enrolled during active disease. Sequencing was done on a sample of peripheral blood. This chain links TRBV28 with TRBJ1-1; TRBD1 matches at 7 bases. CDR3 nucleotides: TGTGCCAGCAGTTCCCCCGCAGGGGGAGACACTGAAGCTTTCTTT. Its translation is CASSSPAGGDTEAFF.